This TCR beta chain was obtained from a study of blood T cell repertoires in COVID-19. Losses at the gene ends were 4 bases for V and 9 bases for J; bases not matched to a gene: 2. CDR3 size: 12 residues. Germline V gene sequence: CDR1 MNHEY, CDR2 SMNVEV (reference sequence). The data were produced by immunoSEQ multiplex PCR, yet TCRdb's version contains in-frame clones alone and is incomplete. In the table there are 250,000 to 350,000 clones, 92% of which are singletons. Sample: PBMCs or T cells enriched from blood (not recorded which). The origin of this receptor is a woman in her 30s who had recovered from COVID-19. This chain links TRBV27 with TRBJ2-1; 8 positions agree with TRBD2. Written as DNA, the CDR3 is TGTGCCAGCAGTTCCGGGAGGGCTGAGCAGTTCTTC. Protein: CASSSGRAEQFF.